The 30 T cell receptor beta chains below come from one sample, sequenced in a study of cytomegalovirus exposure and HLA in healthy donors (dated by TCRdb to 2016 to 2017). Libraries were prepared through the immunoSEQ multiplex PCR assay. For the multiplex PCR, a mixture combining 60 forward primers for TCR Vbeta segments and 13 reverse primers for TCR Jbeta segments was used. TCRdb obtained this table from immuneACCESS and retained in-frame rearrangements with V and J assigned. These tables miss some clones; where compared with another copy, unresolved V genes account for less than half of the shortfall, and the remainder is unexplained. Across this sample there are about 230,000 clones, with about 85% seen only once. Roughly 0.26% of the sample is taken by the ten largest. Sequencing was performed on PBMCs. Receptors were obtained from a girl aged 2-15 years in good health and CMV-seronegative.

This clone was recorded only once. J is TRBJ2-2 and V is TRBV5-1; D is ambiguous. CDR1 SGHRS and CDR2 YFSETQ come from the germline V gene. The V and J ends lost 0 bases and 2 bases respectively, with 8 bases between them. CDR3 length: 15 residues. CDR3 in amino acids: CASSLAYVNTGELFF. The CDR3 nucleotides are TGCGCCAGCAGCTTGGCCTACGTTAACACCGGGGAGCTGTTTTTT.

This clone has more than one count but fewer than ten. The chain recombines TRBV4-1 with TRBJ2-7; TRBD2 matches 11 bases. In germline, CDR1 is MGHRA, CDR2 YSYEKL. The ends lost 3 bases at V and 4 bases at J; junction bases unmatched: 8. The CDR3 length is 16 residues. Written as DNA, the CDR3 is TGCGCCAGCAGCCAGCCTCTAGCGGGGGGTAATTACGAGCAGTACTTC. Translation gives CASSQPLAGGNYEQYF.

The V gene is TRBV18, the J gene TRBJ2-2, with 7 bases fitting TRBD1. CDR1 and CDR2 from the germline V gene are KGHSH and LQKENI. J was trimmed by 5 bases and V by 1 base; bases with no gene match: 4. The CDR3 covers 15 residues. The CDR3 DNA reads as TGTGCCAGCTCACCACAGGGGGCGCCTACCGGGGAGCTGTTTTTT. Protein sequence: CASSPQGAPTGELFF.

This chain connects TRBV10-3 to TRBJ2-2; D unclear. This CDR3 has 11 residues. Germline V gene sequence: CDR1 ENHRY, CDR2 SYGVKD. V was clipped by 10 bases and J by 0 bases, with 3 bases between them. The CDR3 region is CATTNTGELFF. The CDR3 DNA sequence: TGTGCCACCACGAACACCGGGGAGCTGTTTTTT.

This rearrangement joins TRBV4-2 to TRBJ2-1; tentatively, D is TRBD2 (6 bases). The V and J ends lost 3 bases and 8 bases respectively, with 17 bases between them. The germline V gene has CDR1 LGHNA and CDR2 YNFKEQ. The CDR3 is 15 residues long. The CDR3 loop is CASSQGLQLADEQFF. DNA for the CDR3: TGTGCCAGCAGCCAGGGACTCCAGCTGGCCGATGAGCAGTTCTTC.

This chain links TRBV14 with TRBJ1-3; D is possibly TRBD1 (5 bases). Trimming took 4 bases from V and 4 from J, leaving 11 bases between them. In germline, CDR1 is SGHDN, CDR2 FVKESK. This CDR3 has 14 amino acids. The CDR3 reads CASSRGYAGNTIYF. Here the CDR3 DNA reads TGTGCCAGCAGCCGGGGCTATGCGGGAAACACCATATATTTT.

The chain couples TRBV7-9 to TRBJ1-5; D remains unclear. Germline V CDR1 and CDR2: SEHNR, FQNEAQ (reference sequence). Trimming removed 1 base from V and 6 bases from J, with 7 bases in between. This CDR3 is built from 13 residues. DNA of the CDR3: TGTGCCAGCAGCTTAGGCTCGAGTCAGCCCCAGCATTTT. Translated, it gives CASSLGSSQPQHF. The full variable domain, in which reference TRBV7-9 and TRBJ1-5 provide the parts outside the CDR3, is DTGVSQNPRHKITKRGQNVTFRCDPISEHNRLYWYRQTLGQGPEFLTYFQNEAQLEKSRLLSDRFSAERPKGSFSTLEIQRTEQGDSAMYLCASSLGSSQPQHFGDGTRLSIL.

This clone has only a few counts. The sample has other DNA sequences that encode this CDR3 too. V gene TRBV30 combines with J gene TRBJ2-7; 7 bases align to TRBD1. V shed 2 bases, J shed 3 bases, and the junction held 1 base outside the gene matches. Germline CDR1 is GTSNPN and CDR2 is SVGIG (reference sequence). This CDR3 is built from 12 residues. The CDR3 sequence: CAWSRQGYEQYF. In DNA form, the CDR3 reads TGTGCCTGGAGTAGACAGGGCTACGAGCAGTACTTC.

This clone was recorded once. V and J are TRBV13 and TRBJ2-3, with 9 bases aligning to TRBD2. The germline V gene has CDR1 PRHDT and CDR2 FYEKMQ (reference sequence). This CDR3 is built from 16 residues. Trimming cost V 4 bases and J 0 bases; bases outside gene matches: 5. The CDR3 nucleotides read TGTGCCAGCAGCTGGATCCTAGCGGGAAGCACAGATACGCAGTATTTT. The encoded protein is CASSWILAGSTDTQYF.

In the case of this clone: The same CDR3 is also encoded by other DNA sequences in this sample. The chain has TRBV5-4 and TRBJ2-3; no firm D call. V was pared by 0 bases and J by 8 bases, with 13 bases between. Germline V gives CDR1 SGHNT, CDR2 YYREEE (reference sequence). The CDR3 length is 14 residues. DNA for the CDR3: TGTGCCAGCAGCTTGGAAGGAAGAGGAGCTACGCAGTATTTT. Encoded protein: CASSLEGRGATQYF.

The J gene is TRBJ2-1, the V gene TRBV4-2; weak D call: TRBD1 (6 bases). The CDR3 loop spans 16 amino acids. Per the germline V gene, CDR1 is LGHNA and CDR2 is YNFKEQ. Trimming took 0 bases from V and 1 from J, leaving 10 bases between them. CDR3 in amino acids: CASSQESGESYNEQFF. The CDR3 nucleotides are TGTGCCAGCAGCCAAGAGTCAGGGGAATCCTACAATGAGCAGTTCTTC.

This chain uses TRBV11-1 with TRBJ2-3; 12 bases line up with TRBD2. Trimming at V came to 4 bases and at J to 4 bases, leaving 3 bases not matched to a gene. Germline CDR1 and CDR2: SGHAT and FQDESV (reference sequence). CDR3 length: 15 amino acids. CDR3 residues: CASSWTSGMADTQYF. The CDR3 DNA sequence: TGTGCCAGCAGCTGGACTAGCGGGATGGCAGATACGCAGTATTTT.

The chain is built from TRBV27 and TRBJ2-1; possible D gene TRBD1, 6 bases. Trimming left V 6 bases short and J 12 bases short, with 21 bases between. From germline, CDR1 is MNHEY and CDR2 SMNVEV (reference sequence). The CDR3 contains 14 residues. CDR3 loop: CASSPGFRGIGQFF. The DNA for the CDR3 is TGTGCCAGCAGCCCCGGGTTTAGGGGGATTGGGCAGTTCTTC.

The CDR3 nucleotides read TGTGCCAGCAGCTTAAAGGACAGGGGTACAGATACGCAGTATTTT. As protein: CASSLKDRGTDTQYF. The chain couples TRBV4-2 to TRBJ2-3, with TRBD1 matching 9 bases. CDR1 is LGHNA and CDR2 is YNFKEQ in the germline V gene. The ends lost 5 bases at V and 3 bases at J; junction bases unmatched: 6. The CDR3 is 15 residues long.

The chain uses TRBV5-1 and TRBJ2-3; D is perhaps TRBD1 (6 bases). Germline V CDR1 and CDR2: SGHRS, YFSETQ. CDR3 length: 18 residues. V lost 4 bases to trimming and J lost 2 bases, with 23 bases between them. CDR3 bases: TGCGCCAGCAGCGGGGGCGCTGCCGCGTGGTGGGCCACAGATACGCAGTATTTT. Protein product: CASSGGAAAWWATDTQYF.

The CDR3 nucleotides are TGTGCCATCAGTGAATCGACCGGGACAGGTTACTTGAACACTGAAGCTTTCTTT. The encoded protein is CAISESTGTGYLNTEAFF. This chain joins TRBV10-3 and TRBJ1-1; 8 bases line up with TRBD1. Germline V gene lookup returns CDR1 ENHRY and CDR2 SYGVKD. The CDR3 length is 18 residues. The V segment lost 3 bases and the J segment 0 bases; nucleotides outside the gene matches: 12.

The chain recombines TRBV9 with TRBJ2-3; TRBD2 aligns across 9 bases. This CDR3 is built from 16 residues. V lost 0 bases, J lost 0 bases, and 2 bases stayed unmatched. CDR1 is SGDLS and CDR2 is YYNGEE in the germline V gene. The CDR3 nucleotides are TGTGCCAGCAGCGTAGTAGCGGGGGCCAGCACAGATACGCAGTATTTT. It specifies CASSVVAGASTDTQYF.

The chain recombines TRBV2 with TRBJ2-1; the match to TRBD2 covers 9 bases. V shed 11 bases and J 7 bases; nucleotides not matched to a gene: 12. Germline CDR1 reads SNHLY; CDR2 reads FYNNEI. There are 14 residues in the CDR3. The CDR3, as DNA: TGTGCCCGATCACAGCGGGAGGTTAGGAATGAGCAGTTCTTC. As protein: CARSQREVRNEQFF.

V is TRBV4-1 and J is TRBJ2-3; 7 nucleotides align to TRBD2. CDR3 length equals 16 residues. CDR1 and CDR2 (germline): MGHRA, YSYEKL. J lost 4 bases, V lost 1 base, and 8 bases had no gene match. CDR3: CASSQGVGGRADTQYF. The CDR3 nucleotides read TGCGCCAGCAGCCAAGGTGTTGGCGGGAGAGCAGATACGCAGTATTTT.

As DNA, the CDR3 is TGTGCCAGCAGCTTAACAGGGGCAAACACCATATATTTT. Protein product: CASSLTGANTIYF. This rearrangement joins TRBV5-4 to TRBJ1-3, with 7 bases lining up with TRBD1. Germline V gene sequence: CDR1 SGHNT, CDR2 YYREEE (reference sequence). This CDR3 has 13 residues. V gave up 2 bases and J gave up 6 bases; unmatched junction bases: 2.

The V gene is TRBV5-1, the J gene TRBJ2-1, with TRBD1 as a possible D gene (7 bases). This CDR3 spans 19 amino acids. Germline-derived CDR1 and CDR2 are SGHRS and YFSETQ. The germline V and J ends were trimmed by 3 bases and 3 bases, with 25 bases remaining between them. As DNA, the CDR3 is TGCGCCAGCAGCTCCGTCGAGGGGGGCAGGGGGAGCTACTACAATGAGCAGTTCTTC. It encodes CASSSVEGGRGSYYNEQFF.

This clone is a singleton in its sample. The chain uses TRBV5-1 and TRBJ2-7; D might be TRBD1 (6 bases). The CDR3 sequence is 14 residues long. V was clipped by 6 bases and J by 7 bases, with 20 bases between them. Looked up from germline, CDR1 is SGHRS and CDR2 is YFSETQ. CDR3 sequence reads: CASTRRDTPSEQYF. DNA of the CDR3: TGCGCCAGCACCCGACGGGACACCCCCAGTGAGCAGTACTTC.

The rearrangement joins TRBV5-1 to TRBJ1-4; 9 bases align to TRBD1. The CDR3 covers 15 residues. V lost 0 bases to trimming and J lost 7 bases; unmatched junction nucleotides: 4. From germline, CDR1 is SGHRS and CDR2 YFSETQ. CDR3 DNA sequence: TGCGCCAGCAGCTTGGGGGGACAGGGCCCTGAAAAACTGTTTTTT. Protein: CASSLGGQGPEKLFF.

In this sample, this clone turned up once. The rearrangement joins TRBV2 to TRBJ2-7; the D gene is possibly TRBD1 (5 bases). The V end was cut by 5 bases, the J end by 7 bases, with 6 bases between. This CDR3 is 10 amino acids long. The germline gives CDR1 SNHLY, CDR2 FYNNEI. CDR3 coding DNA: TGTGCCAGCAGTTCAGGGGAGCAGTACTTC. This translates into CASSSGEQYF. Looking up the rest from reference TRBV2 and TRBJ2-7 gives the full variable domain: EPEVTQTPSHQVTQMGQEVILRCVPISNHLYFYWYRQILGQKVEFLVSFYNNEISEKSEIFDDQFSVERPDGSNFTLKIRSTKLEDSAMYFCASSSGEQYFGPGTRLTVT.

The rearrangement joins TRBV27 to TRBJ2-2, with TRBD1 identical over 8 bases. The V gene end was trimmed by 6 bases and the J gene end by 3 bases; junction bases not matched to a gene: 3. Germline V gene data show CDR1 as MNHEY and CDR2 as SMNVEV (reference sequence). The CDR3 length is 14 residues. CDR3 coding DNA: TGTGCCAGCAGACGACAGGGGTACACCGGGGAGCTGTTTTTT. It yields the protein CASRRQGYTGELFF.

The gene calls are TRBV5-1 and TRBJ2-1, with 8 nucleotides matching TRBD2. The germline CDR1 and CDR2 sequences are SGHRS and YFSETQ. Unmatched junction bases numbered 2, after V lost 2 bases and J lost 4 bases. This CDR3 region has 14 residues. CDR3 coding DNA: TGCGCCAGCAGCTTACTAGCGGAATACAATGAGCAGTTCTTC. Translation: CASSLLAEYNEQFF.

The chain combines TRBV5-1 with TRBJ1-2; a possible D gene is TRBD1 (6 bases). The V gene's germline CDR1 is SGHRS and CDR2 YFSETQ. The CDR3 sequence is 14 residues long. Between the trimmed V and J ends, which lost 4 bases and 4 bases, there was a span of 14 bases. DNA of the CDR3: TGCGCCAGCAGCCCCCTCCGGGACACCTATGGCTACACCTTC. Its translation is CASSPLRDTYGYTF.

The V gene is TRBV10-3, the J gene TRBJ2-1, with 10 bases fitting TRBD2. Germline loops: CDR1 ENHRY, CDR2 SYGVKD. The CDR3 has 14 residues. V was clipped by 3 bases and J by 9 bases; unmatched bases: 5. CDR3 region: CAISEASGSGEQFF. As DNA, the CDR3 is TGTGCCATCAGTGAAGCTAGCGGGAGTGGTGAGCAGTTCTTC.

The chain's CDR3 is CASSISGGLADTQYF. For the CDR3, the DNA is TGTGCCAGTAGTATCAGCGGGGGGTTAGCAGATACGCAGTATTTT. The genes are TRBV19 and TRBJ2-3; 9 bases align to TRBD2. Trimming cost V 3 bases and J 4 bases; bases outside gene matches: 5. This CDR3 has 15 residues. Germline CDR1 reads LNHDA; CDR2 reads SQIVND (reference sequence).

CDR3 loop: CASSPDRDNQPQHF. As DNA, the CDR3 is TGTGCCAGCAGCCCCGACAGGGACAATCAGCCCCAGCATTTT. This chain links TRBV16 with TRBJ1-5; 7 bases fit TRBD1. CDR1 is KGHSY and CDR2 is FQNENV in the germline V gene. V trimming: 4 bases; J trimming: 3 bases; junction bases outside the gene matches: 3. The CDR3 runs 14 residues. Drawing the rest from reference TRBV16 and TRBJ1-5, the complete variable domain is GEEVAQTPKHLVRGEGQKAKLYCAPIKGHSYVFWYQQVLKNEFKFLISFQNENVFDETGMPKERFSAKCLPNSPCSLEIQATKLEDSAVYFCASSPDRDNQPQHFGDGTRLSIL.